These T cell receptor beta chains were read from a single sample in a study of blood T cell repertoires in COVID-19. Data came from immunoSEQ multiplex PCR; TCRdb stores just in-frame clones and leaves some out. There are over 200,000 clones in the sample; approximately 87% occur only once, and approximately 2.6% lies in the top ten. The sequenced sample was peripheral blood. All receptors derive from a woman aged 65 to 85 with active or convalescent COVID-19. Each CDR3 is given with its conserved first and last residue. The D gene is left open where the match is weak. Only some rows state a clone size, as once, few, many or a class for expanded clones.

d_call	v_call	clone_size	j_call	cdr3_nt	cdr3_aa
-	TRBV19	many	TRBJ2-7	TGTGCCAGTAGTATAGGTTCGGGGTCCTACGAGCAGTACTTC	CASSIGSGSYEQYF
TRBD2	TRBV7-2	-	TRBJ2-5	TGTGCCAGCAGCTCCCTCGGGGGGGTTCAAGAGACCCAGTACTTC	CASSSLGGVQETQYF
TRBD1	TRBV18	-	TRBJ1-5	TGTGCCAGTCAAGGACAGGGGGAACATCAGCCCCAGCATTTT	CASQGQGEHQPQHF
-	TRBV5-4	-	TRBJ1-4	TGTGCCAGCAGCTTGGCAGGGCCTGGTGAAAAACTGTTTTTT	CASSLAGPGEKLFF
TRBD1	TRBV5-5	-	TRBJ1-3	TGTGCCAGCAGCCCCGACAGGGGTGGAAACACCATATATTTT	CASSPDRGGNTIYF
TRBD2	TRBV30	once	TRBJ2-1	TGTGCCTGGAGTGGTAGCGGGGTGTCCTACAATGAGCAGTTCTTC	CAWSGSGVSYNEQFF
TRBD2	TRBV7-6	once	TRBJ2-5	TGTGCCAGCAGCTTCTTAACTAGCGGGAGTGAGACCCAGTACTTC	CASSFLTSGSETQYF
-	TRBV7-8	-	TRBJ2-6	TGTGCCAGCAGCTTAAGAGGCAGCTCTGGGGCCAACGTCCTGACTTTC	CASSLRGSSGANVLTF
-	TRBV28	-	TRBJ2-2	TGTGCCAGCAGTTCCCAGCGGGCTTACACCGGGGAGCTGTTTTTT	CASSSQRAYTGELFF
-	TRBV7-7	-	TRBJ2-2	TGTGCTAGCAGCCCTTGGGGAGGCACCGGGGAGCTGTTTTTT	CASSPWGGTGELFF
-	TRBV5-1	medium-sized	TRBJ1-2	TGCGCCAGCAGCTTTACGGTCTCGGAGGGCCATGGCTACACCTTC	CASSFTVSEGHGYTF
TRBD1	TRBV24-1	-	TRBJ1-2	TGTGCCACCTTAGGAGGGGGCATTTCGTACTATGGCTACACCTTC	CATLGGGISYYGYTF
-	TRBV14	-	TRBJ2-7	TGTGCCAGCAGCCGCCGAACAGGGAGTAGGTCCTACGAGCAGTACTTC	CASSRRTGSRSYEQYF
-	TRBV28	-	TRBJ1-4	TGTGCCAGCAGTCTCCCAGGAATCGCGAAACTGTTTTTT	CASSLPGIAKLFF
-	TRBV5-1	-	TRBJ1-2	TGCGCCAGCAGCTTAGGGGGTAGGAACTATGGCTACACCTTC	CASSLGGRNYGYTF
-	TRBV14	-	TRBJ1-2	TGTGCCAGCAGCCAAGCCACGGACTATGGCTACACCTTC	CASSQATDYGYTF
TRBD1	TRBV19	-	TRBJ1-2	TGTGCCAGTACTCGGGACAGGGGGATCTATGGCTACACCTTC	CASTRDRGIYGYTF
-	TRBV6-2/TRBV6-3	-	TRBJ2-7	TGTGCCAGCAGTACTCTAGCTGAGCAGTACTTC	CASSTLAEQYF
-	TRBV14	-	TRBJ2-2	TGTGCCAGCAGCCCGAGGCGGTTGGAGGCCGGGGAGCTGTTTTTT	CASSPRRLEAGELFF
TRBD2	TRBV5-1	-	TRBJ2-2	TGCGCCAGCAGCTTGGCCTCGGGAGGGCCCGGGGAGCTGTTTTTT	CASSLASGGPGELFF
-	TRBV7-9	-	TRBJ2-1	TGTGCCAGCAGCTTAGTCGTCTCGGGTGCCTACAATGAGCAGTTCTTC	CASSLVVSGAYNEQFF
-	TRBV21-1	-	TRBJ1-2	TGTGCCAGCAGCAAAGTAGGTTCAGGGGGCGGGTATGGCTACACCTTC	CASSKVGSGGGYGYTF
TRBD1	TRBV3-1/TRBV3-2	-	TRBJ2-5	TGTGCCAGCAGCGGGACAGCCCAAGAGACCCAGTACTTC	CASSGTAQETQYF
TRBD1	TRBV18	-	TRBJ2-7	TGTGCCAGTCATGGGCCGGGACAGGGAATGGGTGAGCAGTACTTC	CASHGPGQGMGEQYF
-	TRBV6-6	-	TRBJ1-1	TGTGCCAGCAGTTACGTGTCAGGGGACACTGAAGCTTTCTTT	CASSYVSGDTEAFF
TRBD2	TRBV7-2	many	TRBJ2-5	TGTGCCAGCAGCTTCCAGCGGGGGGGCGGGGAGACCCAGTACTTC	CASSFQRGGGETQYF
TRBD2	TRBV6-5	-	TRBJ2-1	TGTGCCAGCAGGTCACTAGCGGGTGGAAACAATGAGCAGTTCTTC	CASRSLAGGNNEQFF
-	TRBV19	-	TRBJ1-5	TGTGCCAGTAGCTACAGGGAATCAGGCGTGCAGCCCCAGCATTTT	CASSYRESGVQPQHF
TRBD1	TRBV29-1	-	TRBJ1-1	TGCAGCGGGCTACAGGGGTTTGTAGGGGAAGCTTTCTTT	CSGLQGFVGEAFF
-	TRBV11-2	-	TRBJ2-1	TGTGCCAGTTCCGTTTCCTACAATGAGCAGTTCTTC	CASSVSYNEQFF
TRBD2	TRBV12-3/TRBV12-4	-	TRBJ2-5	TGTGCCAGCAGTTACGGGGGGGCAAAGACCCAGTACTTC	CASSYGGAKTQYF
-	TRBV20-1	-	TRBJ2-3	TGCAGTGCTAGTACGGGAGCAGATACGCAGTATTTT	CSASTGADTQYF
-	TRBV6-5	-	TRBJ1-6	TGTGCCAGCAGCACATTATCCTCAGGGAATTCACCCCTCCACTTT	CASSTLSSGNSPLHF
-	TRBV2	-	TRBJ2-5	TGTGCCAGCAGTGAGGCCGGACAGCCCCAAGAGACCCAGTACTTC	CASSEAGQPQETQYF
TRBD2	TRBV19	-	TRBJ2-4	TGTGCCAGTAGTAGGTCTTCTAATAGCGGGGGGGCGTACATTCAGTACTTC	CASSRSSNSGGAYIQYF
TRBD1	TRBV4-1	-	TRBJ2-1	TGCGCCAGCAGCCAAGGACGAGACAGGGGGCCAAACAATGAGCAGTTCTTC	CASSQGRDRGPNNEQFF
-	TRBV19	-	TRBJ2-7	TGTGCCAGTAGTATTGACAGGCTGGGATCCTACGAGCAGTACTTC	CASSIDRLGSYEQYF
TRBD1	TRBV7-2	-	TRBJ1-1	TGTGCCAGCAGCTTTTATGGACAGGGCAATGAAGCTTTCTTT	CASSFYGQGNEAFF
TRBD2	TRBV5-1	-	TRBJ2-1	TGCGCCAGCAGTTTTGCGGGAGGTTACAATGAGCAGTTCTTC	CASSFAGGYNEQFF
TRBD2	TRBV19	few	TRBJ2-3	TGTGCCAGTAGTGGTCTAGCGGGGTTCGGAGATACGCAGTATTTT	CASSGLAGFGDTQYF
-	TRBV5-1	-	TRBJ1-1	TGCGCCAGCAGCTCCCAGGGGCAGCTGAACACTGAAGCTTTCTTT	CASSSQGQLNTEAFF